Listed below are T cell receptor beta chains from one sample, sequenced in a study of vaccination effects on CD4 cells after COVID-19. These TCRs are of unknown antigen specificity. Measured with immunoSEQ multiplex PCR; TCRdb has only the in-frame clones, and not every one. The sample includes about 64,000 clones, around 82% of them seen just once. The sequenced sample was CD4+ T cells from PBMCs cultured with HCoV-OC43 spike peptides, obtained after COVID-19 vaccination. All receptors derive from a human donor who received a COVID-19 vaccine. CDR3s include the opening cysteine and the closing phenylalanine or tryptophan. The order of the fields is D gene, J gene, V gene, clone size, CDR3 protein, CDR3 DNA. D genes are given only for firm matches. Clone sizes are given selectively: once, few, many, or a class where the clone is expanded.

>.|TRBJ2-1|TRBV12-3/TRBV12-4|.
CASSLTHYNEQFF
TGTGCCAGCAGTTTAACGCATTACAATGAGCAGTTCTTC
>.|TRBJ1-1|TRBV7-3|.
CASSLTPGLTEAFF
TGTGCCAGCAGCTTAACTCCGGGGCTCACTGAAGCTTTCTTT
>.|TRBJ1-5|TRBV6-5|few
CASTTYREVGQPQHF
TGTGCCAGCACCACCTACCGGGAGGTGGGCCAGCCCCAGCATTTT
>.|TRBJ1-2|TRBV7-2|few
CASSLVPRGEYGYTF
TGTGCCAGCAGCTTAGTCCCTCGCGGAGAGTATGGCTACACCTTC
>.|TRBJ1-4|TRBV5-1|few
CASSLDRYNEKLFF
TGCGCCAGCAGCTTGGACAGGTATAATGAAAAACTGTTTTTT
>.|TRBJ2-1|TRBV14|.
CASSRDFEQFF
TGTGCCAGCAGTCGGGACTTTGAGCAGTTCTTC
>TRBD1|TRBJ2-3|TRBV6-2/TRBV6-3|.
CASRPTGHYPDTQYF
TGTGCCAGCCGCCCGACAGGGCATTACCCAGATACGCAGTATTTT
>.|TRBJ2-3|TRBV6-5|.
CASRTAGVGTDTQYF
TGTGCCAGCAGAACCGCCGGGGTCGGCACAGATACGCAGTATTTT
>.|TRBJ2-5|TRBV7-2|.
CASSLLGQLQETQYF
TGTGCCAGCAGCTTACTGGGACAACTCCAAGAGACCCAGTACTTC
>TRBD1|TRBJ2-1|TRBV2|.
CASRSGTGVRNEQFF
TGTGCCAGCAGATCCGGGACAGGGGTACGCAATGAGCAGTTCTTC
>.|TRBJ2-2|TRBV24-1|.
CATSDPPGPLNTGELFF
TGTGCCACCAGTGACCCCCCGGGACCGCTAAACACCGGGGAGCTGTTTTTT
>.|TRBJ1-1|TRBV18|.
CASSPRQIQTEAFF
TGTGCCAGCTCACCAAGACAGATCCAGACTGAAGCTTTCTTT
>TRBD1|TRBJ2-2|TRBV5-1|once
CASSTYRILVKGQLNTGELFF
TGCGCCAGCAGCACCTATCGAATACTCGTTAAGGGACAGTTGAACACCGGGGAGCTGTTTTTT
>.|TRBJ1-5|TRBV5-1|.
CASSPSGAQPQHF
TGCGCCAGCAGCCCATCGGGGGCTCAGCCCCAGCATTTT
>.|TRBJ1-5|TRBV3-1/TRBV3-2|.
CASSRYSNQPQHF
TGTGCCAGCAGCCGTTATAGCAATCAGCCCCAGCATTTT
>.|TRBJ1-5|TRBV12-5|.
CASGEDSNQPQHF
TGTGCTAGTGGTGAAGACAGCAATCAGCCCCAGCATTTT
>TRBD1|TRBJ2-5|TRBV18|.
CASSTRQGETQYF
TGTGCCAGCTCAACACGACAGGGGGAGACCCAGTACTTC
>TRBD2|TRBJ2-1|TRBV27|.
CASSARLAGGVNEQFF
TGTGCCAGCAGTGCCCGACTAGCGGGGGGGGTAAATGAGCAGTTCTTC
>.|TRBJ1-2|TRBV7-8|few
CASSLVQSGYGYTF
TGTGCCAGCAGCTTAGTACAATCGGGATATGGCTACACCTTC
>.|TRBJ1-4|TRBV30|.
CAYLGTGLEKLFF
TGTGCCTACTTGGGGACCGGACTGGAAAAACTGTTTTTT
>.|TRBJ2-1|TRBV4-3|once
CASSQDPAAGYNEQFF
TGCGCCAGCAGCCAAGATCCGGCGGCGGGGTACAATGAGCAGTTCTTC
>TRBD2|TRBJ2-3|TRBV5-1|.
CASSLLAGVEGGQYF
TGCGCCAGCAGCTTACTAGCGGGGGTCGAGGGGGGGCAGTATTTT
>.|TRBJ2-3|TRBV20-1|.
CSAISDTQYF
TGCAGTGCTATATCCGATACGCAGTATTTT
>.|TRBJ1-5|TRBV19|.
CASSIFVTESNQPQHF
TGTGCCAGTAGTATTTTCGTGACAGAATCTAATCAGCCCCAGCATTTT